This T cell receptor (beta chain) was documented in a study of cytomegalovirus exposure and HLA in healthy donors. Overall study results and limits: Other equally common chains were less clonally expanded than HLA-associated TCR beta chains, a later analysis showed. Earlier analysis yielded a pattern in which most TCR beta V segments were productive about 90% or about 30% of the time.

The germline V and J ends were trimmed by 3 bases and 4 bases, with 7 bases remaining between them. CDR1 MGHRA and CDR2 YSYEKL come from the germline V gene. The CDR3 has 14 amino acids. As for this clone: Its antigen remains unknown.

Amplification used 60 Vbeta primers and 13 Jbeta primers. Produced via immunoSEQ multiplex PCR; TCRdb's table is partial and in-frame only. The sample lists fewer than 250,000 clones, approximately 81% occurring once. The sequence was collected from a man in his thirties or forties in good health and CMV-seronegative. This rearrangement joins TRBV4-1 to TRBJ1-6; no clear D gene. Material: PBMCs. This CDR3 is CASSHPEYNSPLHF. The CDR3 region has the DNA TGCGCCAGCAGCCATCCGGAGTATAATTCACCCCTCCACTTT.